This record covers a single T cell receptor (beta chain). It lacks a known antigen. Nothing much larger sits one base from this clone, and base qualities are not available. In the prospective study, participants were about 18 to 100 years old, resided in 25 or so geographic areas of the United States, and were enrolled through a virtual design. In the prospective study, participants were assigned to cohorts based on the clinical history participants reported in a screening survey and a study questionnaire. In the prospective study, whole blood, serum and a nasopharyngeal or oropharyngeal swab were collected from each participant by mobile phlebotomists. Additional blood draws and questionnaires over an approximately 2-month period could optionally be provided by prospective study participants. Before DNA extraction, prospective study blood samples were shipped either frozen or at room temperature.

These data are taken from a study of blood T cell repertoires in COVID-19 (dated by TCRdb to the early 2020s). In terms of the full investigation: Collaborator samples came from the United States, Italy and Spain and covered acute and convalescent phases of COVID-19. The material from the prospective study consisted of cDNA or gDNA derived from T cells, B-cell-depleted T cells, or PBMCs. The dataset comprised deeply sampled blood TCRbeta repertoires from subjects exposed to, actively infected with, or recovered from COVID-19. The repertoires were released in a freely available public database intended as a resource for research on the immune response to SARS-CoV-2. Samples were obtained from the ongoing ImmuneRACE study (first 160 participants) and from over 1,000 subjects provided by 6 global collaborators. Sample metadata almost always included a de-identified subject ID, COVID-19 status, age in years and sex. Where HLA class I and class II types were available, the types were taken from metadata supplied by the sample provider, not from assay-based typing. What the study reported, not specific to this receptor: How much clinical and demographic metadata was included differed by source and by participant, and the metadata was provided uncurated.

TCRbeta CDR3 regions were amplified from genomic DNA using the immunoSEQ Assay, a bias-controlled multiplex PCR. The authors processed their data as follows. Within the assay, amplification of reference gene primers was used to estimate how many nucleated cells each sample contained. To quantify the absolute abundance of each unique TCRbeta CDR3 rearrangement, sequence reads were collapsed and filtered. For each sample, productive Simpson clonality was calculated by taking the square root of Simpson's diversity index across productive rearrangements. TCRdb re-hosts the immuneACCESS table, in-frame sequences only. Its copies lack some clones; in the studies checked, an unresolved V gene accounts for under half of them, and the cause for the rest is not known. V and J calls and clone size come straight from that table; D and trimming were deduced from the DNA. In this sample the table shows about 270,000 clones, 75% to 90% of which occur a single time. Of the sample, over 3.5% falls within the top ten clones.

For this chain, trimming is 0 bases at the V end and 3 bases at the J end, and the number of junction bases without a gene match is 7. From its cysteine to its phenylalanine, the CDR3 spans 16 amino acids. Only the CDR3 portion is preserved as DNA: 48 bases, with reading frame beginning at the first base. According to the germline V gene, CDR1 reads MNHEY and CDR2 reads SVGAGI. Sequencing was carried out using PBMCs or T cells enriched from blood (not recorded which). The chain is made from TRBV6-5 and TRBJ1-2, with 7 central nucleotides matching TRBD1. The source of this sequence is a woman in her 30s with acute COVID-19. The CDR3 protein sequence reads: CASSYSFDRVYYGYTF. At the DNA level, the sequence is TGTGCCAGCAGTTACTCCTTTGACAGGGTTTACTATGGCTACACCTTC.